The 25 T cell receptor beta chains below were found in one sample sequenced in a study of blood T cell repertoires in COVID-19. The data were produced by immunoSEQ multiplex PCR, yet TCRdb's version contains in-frame clones alone and is incomplete. The sample includes 35,000 to 40,000 clones, around nine tenths seen only once; the top ten take 12%. The specimen sequenced was peripheral blood. All receptors derive from a man aged 55 to 70 with active COVID-19.

This chain links TRBV6-6 with TRBJ2-1; 7 bases are shared with TRBD2. Germline V gene sequence: CDR1 MNHNY, CDR2 SVGAGI (reference sequence). The CDR3 has 16 residues. V lost 5 bases, J lost 5 bases, and 12 bases stayed unmatched. The CDR3 loop is CASSTILAAPNNEQFF. The CDR3 DNA reads TGTGCCAGCAGTACCATTCTAGCGGCCCCTAACAATGAGCAGTTCTTC.

This clone was counted a single time. V and J are TRBV6-5 and TRBJ1-2; TRBD1 agrees at 10 bases. The CDR3 length is 15 residues. The germline CDR1 and CDR2 sequences are MNHEY and SVGAGI. V dropped 6 bases and J dropped 8; count of bases not matched to a gene: 12. This CDR3 reads CASRQTTGTGEGYTF. CDR3 sequence (DNA): TGTGCCAGCAGACAAACAACCGGGACAGGGGAAGGCTACACCTTC.

The genes are TRBV5-1 and TRBJ2-1, with TRBD2 matching over 16 bases. Germline lookup yields CDR1 SGHRS and CDR2 YFSETQ. This CDR3 has 22 residues. V shed 2 bases, J shed 2 bases, and the junction held 16 bases outside the gene matches. Here the CDR3 reads CASSFFIPGLAGGSTTYNEQFF. As DNA, the CDR3 is TGCGCCAGCAGCTTTTTTATACCGGGACTAGCGGGAGGGTCCACAACCTACAATGAGCAGTTCTTC. The full variable domain, rest sourced from reference TRBV5-1 and TRBJ2-1, is KAGVTQTPRYLIKTRGQQVTLSCSPISGHRSVSWYQQTPGQGLQFLFEYFSETQRNKGNFPGRFSGRQFSNSRSEMNVSTLELGDSALYLCASSFFIPGLAGGSTTYNEQFFGPGTRLTVL.

The chain uses TRBV15 and TRBJ2-3; 7 bases line up with TRBD2. This CDR3 spans 17 amino acids. CDR1 LNHNV and CDR2 YYDKDF come from the germline V gene (reference sequence). The V gene end was trimmed by 0 bases and the J gene end by 2 bases; junction bases not matched to a gene: 8. The CDR3 reads CATSRDATGGYTDTQYF. CDR3 nucleotides: TGTGCCACCAGCAGAGATGCGACGGGAGGCTACACAGATACGCAGTATTTT.

The chain has TRBV2 and TRBJ1-1; 7 nucleotides agree with TRBD1. Losses at the gene ends were 3 bases for V and 2 bases for J; bases not matched to a gene: 6. The CDR3 extends over 15 amino acids. Per germline, CDR1 SNHLY and CDR2 FYNNEI. CDR3 bases: TGTGCCAGCAGTGACGAGACAGGGATAAACACTGAAGCTTTCTTT. This codes for CASSDETGINTEAFF.

This clone was detected only a few times. This chain joins TRBV6-2 or TRBV6-3 and TRBJ2-7, with 8 nucleotides matching TRBD2. This CDR3 is built from 15 residues. Germline V lookup: CDR1 MNHEY, CDR2 SVGEGT. V dropped 2 bases and J dropped 2; count of bases not matched to a gene: 5. The CDR3 DNA is TGTGCCAGCAGTTACAACGAGGGACTAGCCTACGAGCAGTACTTC. This encodes CASSYNEGLAYEQYF.

The chain recombines TRBV7-3 with TRBJ2-3; 9 bases are a match to TRBD2. Germline lookup yields CDR1 SGHTA and CDR2 FQGTGA. J lost 5 bases, V lost 4 bases, and 7 bases had no gene match. This CDR3 is 15 amino acids long. The CDR3 DNA reads TGTGCCAGCAGCTCCGGGACTAGCTGGGGAGATACGCAGTATTTT. This sequence encodes CASSSGTSWGDTQYF.

The chain carries TRBV5-1 and TRBJ2-2, with a tentative D call TRBD2 (7 bases). The CDR3 contains 15 residues. Germline loops: CDR1 SGHRS, CDR2 YFSETQ. Trimming removed 2 bases from V and 7 bases from J, with 15 bases in between. CDR3 in DNA: TGCGCCAGCAGCTTAGGGGGGGCGAACGGCGGGGAGCTGTTTTTT. Translated: CASSLGGANGGELFF.

V is TRBV19 and J is TRBJ2-7; 8 nucleotides align to TRBD1. CDR1 LNHDA and CDR2 SQIVND come from the germline V gene (reference sequence). J gave up 5 bases and V 8 bases, and 14 bases lay outside the gene matches. The length of the CDR3 is 15 residues. The CDR3 is CASSRIGDRGHEQYF. DNA for the CDR3: TGTGCCAGTTCAAGGATAGGAGACAGGGGTCACGAGCAGTACTTC.

The chain has TRBV9 and TRBJ1-2; D might be TRBD1 (6 bases). This CDR3 spans 19 amino acids. In germline, CDR1 is SGDLS, CDR2 YYNGEE. The germline V and J ends were trimmed by 0 bases and 0 bases, with 21 bases remaining between them. The CDR3 DNA reads TGTGCCAGCAGCGTAGGTTTGGGACAAGGCCCGAGGGCTAACTATGGCTACACCTTC. Translating gives CASSVGLGQGPRANYGYTF.

The rearrangement uses TRBV30 and TRBJ2-7; D not resolved. The CDR3 totals 10 residues. Trimming cost V 1 base and J 6 bases, with 4 bases left between them. Germline CDR1 and CDR2: GTSNPN and SVGIG (reference sequence). The CDR3, as DNA: TGTGCCTGGAGTGCTTCCGAGCAGTACTTC. Protein product: CAWSASEQYF.

The chain has TRBV3-1 (or the pseudogene TRBV3-2) and TRBJ1-2, with D possibly being TRBD1 (5 bases). The CDR3 is 17 amino acids. V lost 1 base, J lost 2 bases, and 17 bases lay in between. Germline-derived CDR1 and CDR2 are LGHDT and YNNKEL (reference sequence). In DNA form, the CDR3 reads TGTGCCAGCAGCCAAGTTCGGGGGGATTTCCGGAACTATGGCTACACCTTC. Translating gives CASSQVRGDFRNYGYTF.

The chain carries TRBV4-1 and TRBJ2-1; 10 bases map to TRBD2. This CDR3 has 16 residues. The V gene end was trimmed by 5 bases and the J gene end by 2 bases; junction bases not matched to a gene: 6. From germline, CDR1 is MGHRA and CDR2 YSYEKL. The CDR3 spells CASSKTGTSAYNEQFF. CDR3 nucleotide sequence: TGCGCCAGCAGCAAAACCGGGACTAGCGCCTACAATGAGCAGTTCTTC.

The V and J genes are TRBV5-4 and TRBJ1-1; possible D gene TRBD1, 6 bases. Trimming took 4 bases from V and 0 from J, leaving 19 bases between them. The CDR3 has 17 residues. Looked up from germline, CDR1 is SGHNT and CDR2 is YYREEE (reference sequence). CDR3 DNA sequence: TGTGCCAGCAGCAAGGGGGGAGGGGCGAGGGTGAACACTGAAGCTTTCTTT. Translation gives CASSKGGGARVNTEAFF.

This clone came up a few times. The CDR3 spells CSVGGQGTGNTEAFF. Written as DNA, the CDR3 is TGCAGCGTTGGGGGACAGGGTACAGGGAACACTGAAGCTTTCTTT. J is TRBJ1-1 and V is TRBV29-1; 9 positions agree with TRBD1. The trim removed 4 bases at V and 1 base at J, leaving 7 bases unmatched. The CDR3 is 15 residues long. Germline V gene lookup returns CDR1 SQVTM and CDR2 ANQGSEA.

The V gene is TRBV9, the J gene TRBJ2-7, with D possibly TRBD1 on 6 matching bases. Germline CDR1 is SGDLS and CDR2 is YYNGEE. Trimming pared 0 bases from V and 2 bases from J, leaving 9 bases between. This CDR3 has 14 residues. CDR3 coding DNA: TGTGCCAGCAGCGTAGGAGGGACAACCTACGAGCAGTACTTC. This gives the protein CASSVGGTTYEQYF.

The rearrangement links TRBV27 to TRBJ2-5, with D unclear. Trimming removed 4 bases from V and 5 bases from J, with 8 bases in between. The length of the CDR3 is 12 residues. The germline gives CDR1 MNHEY, CDR2 SMNVEV (reference sequence). CDR3 amino acids: CASSWIGETQYF. The CDR3 DNA reads as TGTGCCAGCAGTTGGATCGGGGAGACCCAGTACTTC.

The count of this clone is one. The CDR3: CASSLDRGKSTNEKLFF. The DNA for the CDR3 is TGTGCCAGCAGTTTAGATAGGGGGAAATCAACTAATGAAAAACTGTTTTTT. J is TRBJ1-4 and V is TRBV28; tentatively, D is TRBD1 (6 bases). Looked up from germline, CDR1 is MDHEN and CDR2 is SYDVKM. V was clipped by 2 bases and J by 0 bases, with 13 bases between them. This CDR3 is built from 17 residues.

This clone has just a few counts. The CDR3 DNA follows: TGTGCCAGCAGTTTAGCCCCAGGGCCCACTGAAGCTTTCTTT. Amino acids: CASSLAPGPTEAFF. The chain combines TRBV27 with TRBJ1-1; D perhaps matches TRBD1 (5 bases). This CDR3 is 14 amino acids long. Per germline, CDR1 MNHEY and CDR2 SMNVEV (reference sequence). V lost 2 bases, J lost 4 bases, and 11 bases lay in between.

The V and J genes are TRBV11-2 and TRBJ2-1; 10 bases map to TRBD2. The V gene end was trimmed by 8 bases and the J gene end by 2 bases; junction bases not matched to a gene: 9. Germline CDR1 and CDR2: SGHAT and FQNNGV. The CDR3 extends over 16 amino acids. The CDR3 reads CASRGQREGPYNEQFF. In nucleotides, the CDR3 is TGTGCCAGCCGCGGGCAGCGGGAGGGTCCCTACAATGAGCAGTTCTTC.

The chain combines TRBV23-1 with TRBJ2-6; no definite D call. TRBV23-1 carries the ORF label, with uncertain function. Trimming stripped 5 bases from V and 4 bases from J, with 9 bases between. CDR3 size: 14 residues. The CDR3: CASSEVVGANVLTF. In DNA, the CDR3 is TGCGCCAGCAGTGAGGTGGTAGGGGCCAACGTCCTGACTTTC.

Only a few counts were recorded for this clone. In nucleotides, the CDR3 is TGTGCCTGGAGGGGCGAGGGCCACGAGCAGTACTTC. As protein: CAWRGEGHEQYF. This chain uses TRBV30 with TRBJ2-7; possible D gene TRBD2, 5 bases. Trimming pared 3 bases from V and 5 bases from J, leaving 11 bases between. From germline, CDR1 is GTSNPN and CDR2 SVGIG (reference sequence). The CDR3 contains 12 residues.

The chain links TRBV6-5 to TRBJ2-7, with 8 bases that match TRBD2. The CDR3 totals 16 residues. CDR1 MNHEY and CDR2 SVGAGI come from the germline V gene. The trim removed 2 bases at V and 1 base at J, leaving 7 bases unmatched. For the CDR3, the DNA is TGTGCCAGCAGTTACGCCGACGGGACTAGTTCCTACGAGCAGTACTTC. This encodes CASSYADGTSSYEQYF.

This clone was observed a few times. V usage is TRBV5-4 and J usage is TRBJ2-7; maybe TRBD1 (5 bases). CDR3 size: 12 residues. Germline CDR1 reads SGHNT; CDR2 reads YYREEE (reference sequence). The ends were cut back, 4 bases at V and 11 bases at J, with 16 bases in the middle. The CDR3 bases are TGTGCCAGCAGCCGAGCCGACAGTCGAGAGTACTTC. Encoded protein: CASSRADSREYF. Based on the CDR3 plus reference TRBV5-4 and TRBJ2-7, the full variable domain is ETGVTQSPTHLIKTRGQQVTLRCSSQSGHNTVSWYQQALGQGPQFIFQYYREEENGRGNFPPRFSGLQFPNYSSELNVNALELDDSALYLCASSRADSREYFGPGTRLTVT.

The genes are TRBV3-1 (or the pseudogene TRBV3-2) and TRBJ1-1; possibly TRBD1 for D (6 bases). The germline CDR1 and CDR2 sequences are LGHDT and YNNKEL (reference sequence). V dropped 2 bases and J dropped 0 bases, with 34 bases sitting between them. The CDR3 has 23 residues. The CDR3 DNA follows: TGTGCCAGCAGCCAATCCTACGTGGGGACTAGGGACCCAAGGGGGGTCATGAACACTGAAGCTTTCTTT. This translates into CASSQSYVGTRDPRGVMNTEAFF.